Shown below are 24 T cell receptor beta chains from a single sample sequenced in a study of blood T cell repertoires in COVID-19. The method was immunoSEQ multiplex PCR; TCRdb's version includes in-frame clones alone and lacks a portion of them. The sample consists of under 400,000 clones, about 89% of them appearing once. The sequenced material came from peripheral blood. The source of these receptors is a woman in her twenties or thirties with COVID-19, enrolled during active disease.

The chain is built from TRBV18 and TRBJ1-1; 7 bases are a match to TRBD1. Germline lookup yields CDR1 KGHSH and CDR2 LQKENI. J was trimmed by 0 bases and V by 3 bases; bases with no gene match: 7. This CDR3 is built from 16 residues. The CDR3 region has the DNA TGTGCCAGCTCACCGAGGGACAGCAAATTGAACACTGAAGCTTTCTTT. Translation: CASSPRDSKLNTEAFF.

As DNA, the CDR3 is TGTGCCACCAGTGATTTTACGGGGTCGGCAGATACGCAGTATTTT. It specifies CATSDFTGSADTQYF. J is TRBJ2-3 and V is TRBV24-1; weak D call: TRBD2 (5 bases). The CDR3 spans 15 residues. Germline CDR1 reads KGHDR; CDR2 reads SFDVKD. Trimming pared 1 base from V and 4 bases from J, leaving 11 bases between.

The chain carries TRBV5-1 and TRBJ2-2; 15 nucleotides agree with TRBD2. Germline CDR1 is SGHRS and CDR2 is YFSETQ. The CDR3 covers 20 residues. Losses at the gene ends were 4 bases for V and 2 bases for J; bases not matched to a gene: 12. The CDR3 nucleotides read TGCGCCAGCAGCCCTTTCCGGGGACTAGCGGGAGGTCTTAACACCGGGGAGCTGTTTTTT. Translating it yields CASSPFRGLAGGLNTGELFF. Drawing the rest from reference TRBV5-1 and TRBJ2-2, the complete variable domain is KAGVTQTPRYLIKTRGQQVTLSCSPISGHRSVSWYQQTPGQGLQFLFEYFSETQRNKGNFPGRFSGRQFSNSRSEMNVSTLELGDSALYLCASSPFRGLAGGLNTGELFFGEGSRLTVL.

The chain is built from TRBV28 and TRBJ1-2, with TRBD1 as a possible D gene (6 bases). The CDR3 is made up of 13 amino acids. Germline V gives CDR1 MDHEN, CDR2 SYDVKM. Trimming cost V 4 bases and J 4 bases, with 10 bases left between them. The CDR3 DNA reads TGTGCCAGCAGTTCCTCGACAGGCTATGGCTACACCTTC. Translation: CASSSSTGYGYTF.

The chain combines TRBV4-2 with TRBJ2-1, with 12 bases aligning to TRBD2. The ends lost 0 bases at V and 10 bases at J; junction bases unmatched: 25. Germline assignment: CDR1 LGHNA and CDR2 YNFKEQ. The CDR3 is 22 residues long. The CDR3 DNA reads TGTGCCAGCAGCCAAGATGAATTCGGGACAGGCAATTCCCTAGCGGGAGGGCCCGAGCAGTTCTTC. Translated: CASSQDEFGTGNSLAGGPEQFF.

The V and J genes are TRBV5-4 and TRBJ2-2; D perhaps matches TRBD2 (5 bases). There are 16 residues in the CDR3. Germline V gives CDR1 SGHNT, CDR2 YYREEE (reference sequence). Trimming removed 0 bases at V and 3 bases at J, with 12 bases between. The CDR3 sequence is CASSLGTRADTGELFF. The CDR3 DNA follows: TGTGCCAGCAGCTTGGGGACGAGGGCGGACACCGGGGAGCTGTTTTTT.

This chain connects TRBV11-2 to TRBJ2-3; 10 bases align to TRBD1. Germline V gene sequence: CDR1 SGHAT, CDR2 FQNNGV. The CDR3 sequence is 17 residues long. The ends lost 1 base at V and 2 bases at J; junction bases unmatched: 6. The CDR3: CASSLVPGQGTTDTQYF. CDR3 DNA: TGTGCCAGCAGCTTAGTCCCGGGACAGGGGACCACAGATACGCAGTATTTT. Drawing the rest from reference TRBV11-2 and TRBJ2-3, the complete variable domain is EAGVAQSPRYKIIEKRQSVAFWCNPISGHATLYWYQQILGQGPKLLIQFQNNGVVDDSQLPKDRFSAERLKGVDSTLKIQPAKLEDSAVYLCASSLVPGQGTTDTQYFGPGTRLTVL.

The CDR3: CASSAFGGSNEQFF. In DNA, the CDR3 is TGTGCCAGCAGCGCCTTCGGCGGGTCCAATGAGCAGTTCTTC. The rearrangement uses TRBV9 and TRBJ2-1, with a tentative D call TRBD2 (5 bases). The CDR3 spans 14 residues. From germline, CDR1 is SGDLS and CDR2 YYNGEE. V lost 3 bases, J lost 6 bases, and 13 bases lay in between.

About this clone: The same CDR3 can be traced to other DNA sequences in this sample. The gene calls are TRBV30 and TRBJ2-3; D is ambiguous. Per germline, CDR1 GTSNPN and CDR2 SVGIG (reference sequence). This CDR3 has 14 residues. Trimming left V 0 bases short and J 1 base short, with 8 bases between. CDR3 sequence reads: CAWSVPGGTDTQYF. The DNA for the CDR3 is TGTGCCTGGAGTGTACCTGGAGGCACAGATACGCAGTATTTT.

V and J are TRBV30 and TRBJ2-1, with D possibly matching TRBD2 (5 bases). Trimming removed 0 bases from V and 3 bases from J, with 15 bases in between. The V gene's germline CDR1 is GTSNPN and CDR2 SVGIG (reference sequence). CDR3 length: 16 residues. CDR3 coding DNA: TGTGCCTGGAGTGTACCATGGCCAGAGGGCTACAATGAGCAGTTCTTC. It is translated as CAWSVPWPEGYNEQFF.

The genes are TRBV21-1 and TRBJ2-7; TRBD2, the table's D call, lacks a check against the DNA. TRBV21-1 is annotated as a pseudogene. CDR3 length: 14 residues. The CDR3 bases are TGTGCCAGCAGCAAAGCGGCGGAGCCCTACGAGCAGTACTTC. Protein: CASSKAAEPYEQYF.

This clone was seen at least ten times. The V gene is TRBV27, the J gene TRBJ2-1; tentative D call: TRBD1 (6 bases). Between the trimmed V and J ends, which lost 2 bases and 1 base, there was a span of 9 bases. The CDR3 runs to 15 residues. Germline V gives CDR1 MNHEY, CDR2 SMNVEV (reference sequence). The CDR3, as DNA: TGTGCCAGCAGTTTAGGGACACCATCCTACAATGAGCAGTTCTTC. This codes for CASSLGTPSYNEQFF.

The V call is TRBV3-1 (or the pseudogene TRBV3-2), the J call TRBJ2-7, with TRBD2 identical over 8 bases. CDR1 and CDR2 (germline): LGHDT, YNNKEL (reference sequence). With V trimmed by 1 base and J by 5 bases, 7 bases remained unmatched. This CDR3 is 15 amino acids long. CDR3 amino acids: CASSQGRAGDHEQYF. In nucleotides, the CDR3 is TGTGCCAGCAGCCAAGGAAGAGCGGGAGACCACGAGCAGTACTTC.

The chain couples TRBV4-1 to TRBJ2-2, with D possibly being TRBD2 (5 bases). The CDR3 is 16 residues long. CDR1 is MGHRA and CDR2 is YSYEKL in the germline V gene. The V end was cut by 4 bases, the J end by 2 bases, with 14 bases between. CDR3 in DNA: TGCGCCAGCAGCCTCAGAAGGGAGACCAACACCGGGGAGCTGTTTTTT. This sequence encodes CASSLRRETNTGELFF.

This clone was picked up many times. This CDR3 reads CAISATSTGGNYGYTF. The CDR3 DNA follows: TGTGCCATCAGCGCCACCTCGACAGGGGGCAACTATGGCTACACCTTC. This chain links TRBV10-3 with TRBJ1-2; TRBD1 agrees at 10 bases. Looked up from germline, CDR1 is ENHRY and CDR2 is SYGVKD. V shed 6 bases and J 2 bases; nucleotides not matched to a gene: 9. This CDR3 comprises 16 residues.

This clone was observed a single time. The genes are TRBV28 and TRBJ1-4; 9 bases align to TRBD1. This CDR3 comprises 15 residues. The V gene's germline CDR1 is MDHEN and CDR2 SYDVKM. V shed 3 bases and J 7 bases; nucleotides not matched to a gene: 6. CDR3 protein: CASSFWTGAGEKLFF. In DNA, the CDR3 is TGTGCCAGCAGTTTTTGGACAGGGGCGGGTGAAAAACTGTTTTTT.

The CDR3 sequence: CASSRSGTSGVGDTQYF. In nucleotides, the CDR3 is TGTGCCAGCAGTCGCTCCGGGACTAGCGGGGTGGGAGATACGCAGTATTTT. This chain links TRBV6-6 with TRBJ2-3; the match to TRBD2 covers 13 bases. From germline, CDR1 is MNHNY and CDR2 SVGAGI (reference sequence). After removal of 5 bases from V and 5 bases from J, the junction contained 10 bases not matched to a gene. The CDR3 spans 17 residues.

The chain employs TRBV10-1 and TRBJ2-3, with D perhaps matching TRBD2 (6 bases). The germline gives CDR1 WNHNN, CDR2 SYGVQD (reference sequence). V lost 6 bases to trimming and J lost 6 bases, with 22 bases between them. This CDR3 has 16 amino acids. CDR3 nucleotide sequence: TGCGCCAGCAGCGCCCTTCGAGGCGGGATCACGGATACGCAGTATTTT. This encodes CASSALRGGITDTQYF.

The CDR3 here is CASSMGLAGVNEQFF. CDR3 DNA: TGCGCCAGCAGCATGGGACTAGCGGGAGTTAATGAGCAGTTCTTC. This chain joins TRBV5-1 and TRBJ2-1, with 14 bases aligning to TRBD2. The V segment lost 4 bases and the J segment 7 bases; nucleotides outside the gene matches: 4. Germline CDR1 SGHRS, CDR2 YFSETQ. CDR3 length: 15 amino acids.

This clone has more than one count but fewer than ten. The chain employs TRBV5-1 and TRBJ1-1; TRBD1 is a possible D gene (6 bases). CDR3 size: 14 residues. The germline gives CDR1 SGHRS, CDR2 YFSETQ. V shed 0 bases and J shed 5 bases, with 11 bases lying between them. CDR3 sequence: CASSLAGQRTEAFF. CDR3 DNA: TGCGCCAGCAGCTTGGCCGGACAGAGAACTGAAGCTTTCTTT.

This clone was seen a single time. This chain connects TRBV3-1 (or the pseudogene TRBV3-2) to TRBJ1-6, with D hard to call. The CDR3 totals 17 residues. Per the germline V gene, CDR1 is LGHDT and CDR2 is YNNKEL (reference sequence). Trimming took 0 bases from V and 4 from J, leaving 13 bases between them. Written as DNA, the CDR3 is TGTGCCAGCAGCCAAGATCTACCAGGCAGTTATAATTCACCCCTCCACTTT. Encoded protein: CASSQDLPGSYNSPLHF.

The genes are TRBV6-6 and TRBJ2-2, with a possible D match to TRBD2 (6 bases). Looked up from germline, CDR1 is MNHNY and CDR2 is SVGAGI (reference sequence). The length of the CDR3 is 15 residues. The V gene lost 2 bases and the J gene lost 6 bases, with 13 bases spanning the gap. CDR3 sequence: CASSYRGTGAGELFF. As DNA, the CDR3 is TGTGCCAGCAGTTACCGCGGGACTGGGGCCGGGGAGCTGTTTTTT.

This chain connects TRBV5-1 to TRBJ2-1; D not resolved. This CDR3 is built from 12 residues. V lost 6 bases and J lost 10, with 14 bases in between. Germline CDR1 is SGHRS and CDR2 is YFSETQ. CDR3 residues: CASTRDSAEQFF. The DNA of the CDR3 is TGCGCCAGCACCCGTGATAGTGCCGAGCAGTTCTTC. The full variable domain, completed using reference TRBV5-1 and TRBJ2-1, is KAGVTQTPRYLIKTRGQQVTLSCSPISGHRSVSWYQQTPGQGLQFLFEYFSETQRNKGNFPGRFSGRQFSNSRSEMNVSTLELGDSALYLCASTRDSAEQFFGPGTRLTVL.

On this clone itself: This same CDR3 is encoded by further DNA sequences in the sample. The chain recombines TRBV5-4 with TRBJ1-1; D possibly corresponds to TRBD1 (6 bases). V was shortened by 0 bases and J by 4 bases, with 10 bases between the two germline ends. The CDR3 consists of 14 residues. Germline loops: CDR1 SGHNT, CDR2 YYREEE (reference sequence). The CDR3 DNA reads as TGTGCCAGCAGCTTGGTACAGGGCTCCACTGAAGCTTTCTTT. The encoded protein is CASSLVQGSTEAFF.